Listed here are 21 T cell receptor beta chains from one sample, sequenced in a study of breast tumors, draining lymph nodes, adjacent tissues. TCRdb reprocessed the multiplex PCR reads with MiXCR, giving one entry per CDR3 protein. The sample lists tens of thousands of distinct CDR3 sequences, around 45% occurring once. Specimen: breast tumor tissue. The receptor set was obtained from a female donor with breast cancer. Some clones in this sample may be carry-over from other donors' samples.

There are a few counts of this clonotype. The CDR3 region is CASSRFAGINEKLFF. CDR3 nucleotide sequence: TGTGCCAGCAGCCGATTCGCGGGGATCAATGAAAAACTGTTTTTT. The chain carries TRBV27 and TRBJ1-4; D not certain. Germline CDR1 and CDR2: MNHEY and SMNVEV (reference sequence). Trimming stripped 6 bases from V and 5 bases from J, with 16 bases between. The CDR3 is made up of 15 amino acids.

This clonotype showed up just a few times. V and J are TRBV30 and TRBJ1-1; the D is unclear. V lost 0 bases to trimming and J lost 1 base, with 12 bases between them. The CDR3 length is 15 residues. The germline V gene encodes CDR1 GTSNPN and CDR2 SVGIG (reference sequence). The CDR3 DNA is TGTGCCTGGAGTGTACTTTACGGAAAGAACACTGAAGCTTTCTTT. This sequence encodes CAWSVLYGKNTEAFF.

This clonotype appeared many times. This chain links TRBV7-8 with TRBJ2-7, with TRBD2 identical over 8 bases. CDR1 is SGHVS, CDR2 FQNEAQ, per germline. The CDR3 runs to 14 residues. The J segment lost 4 bases and the V segment lost 5 bases, leaving 7 bases of the junction unmatched. The CDR3 is CASSSRGGLYEQYF. The DNA for the CDR3 is TGTGCCAGCAGCAGCCGCGGGGGGCTGTACGAGCAGTACTTC.

This clonotype occurred many times. V gene TRBV30 combines with J gene TRBJ1-2; a possible D gene is TRBD1 (5 bases). V was clipped by 8 bases and J by 4 bases, with 20 bases between them. Germline V gene sequence: CDR1 GTSNPN, CDR2 SVGIG (reference sequence). The CDR3 has 14 residues. CDR3 DNA sequence: TGTGCCCGGGGGGGGGGGAAAGGAGGCTATGGCTACACCTTC. It codes for CARGGGKGGYGYTF. Full variable domain (rest looked up from reference TRBV30 and TRBJ1-2): SQTIHQWPATLVQPVGSPLSLECTVEGTSNPNLYWYRQAAGRGLQLLFYSVGIGQISSEVPQNLSASRPQDRQFILSSKKLLLSDSGFYLCARGGGKGGYGYTFGSGTRLTVV.

The CDR3, as DNA: TGTGCCAGCAGTCCTATTCCGGCACAGTTGGCCAAAAACATTCAGTACTTC. This gives the protein CASSPIPAQLAKNIQYF. This chain joins TRBV27 and TRBJ2-4; D remains unclear. Trimming removed 5 bases at V and 1 base at J, with 18 bases between. Germline CDR1 and CDR2: MNHEY and SMNVEV (reference sequence). The CDR3 totals 17 residues.

This clonotype turned up a few times. A much bigger clone sits one base away, suggesting this may be a read error. This chain links TRBV4-2 with TRBJ2-3; D unclear. CDR1 is LGHNA, CDR2 YNFKEQ, per germline. The CDR3 consists of 16 residues. Trimming stripped 1 base from V and 0 bases from J, with 11 bases between. CDR3 in amino acids: CASSQGKARSTDTQYF. CDR3 DNA: TGTGCCAGCAGCCAAGGGAAAGCCAGGAGCACAGATACGCAGTATTTT.

This clonotype showed up many times. The chain links TRBV6-5 to TRBJ1-1; D unclear. This CDR3 has 13 residues. Trimming removed 5 bases from V and 7 bases from J, with 14 bases in between. Per the germline V gene, CDR1 is MNHEY and CDR2 is SVGAGI. CDR3 sequence: CASSTGSSGEAFF. Written as DNA, the CDR3 is TGTGCCAGCAGTACTGGGAGTTCGGGTGAAGCTTTCTTT.

For this clonotype: This may be a read error, as it is one base from a much larger clone. This chain uses TRBV6-1 with TRBJ2-1; 8 nucleotides match TRBD2. J was trimmed by 2 bases and V by 8 bases; bases with no gene match: 8. The CDR3 has 15 amino acids. In germline, CDR1 is MNHNS, CDR2 SASEGT. DNA of the CDR3: TGTGCCAGCGGGCGGGGGACTAGTGCCTACAATGAGCAGTTCTTC. Its translation: CASGRGTSAYNEQFF.

The chain uses TRBV5-1 and TRBJ2-7; TRBD1 might be the D (5 bases). With 4 bases removed from V and 6 bases from J, the gap between germline ends came to 8 bases. Germline assignment: CDR1 SGHRS and CDR2 YFSETQ. There are 11 residues in the CDR3. Here the CDR3 DNA reads TGCGCCAGCAGCCAAGGGGCCGAGCAGTACTTC. Protein product: CASSQGAEQYF.

This chain uses TRBV9 with TRBJ1-6; TRBD1 matches at 9 bases. This CDR3 has 12 residues. Germline V gene sequence: CDR1 SGDLS, CDR2 YYNGEE. The trim removed 4 bases at V and 10 bases at J, leaving 0 bases unmatched. CDR3 sequence (DNA): TGTGCCAGCAGCACAGGGGGCTCACCCCTCCACTTT. It codes for CASSTGGSPLHF.

The rearrangement joins TRBV6-2 or TRBV6-3 to TRBJ1-2, with TRBD1 matching over 9 bases. Germline CDR1 reads MNHEY; CDR2 reads SVGEGT. V dropped 7 bases and J dropped 0; count of bases not matched to a gene: 3. The CDR3 is 14 amino acids. In nucleotides, the CDR3 is TGTGCCAGCACCGGGACAGGGACTAACTATGGCTACACCTTC. Encoded protein: CASTGTGTNYGYTF.

This rearrangement joins TRBV19 to TRBJ1-3; 7 bases are shared with TRBD1. The length of the CDR3 is 15 residues. V lost 3 bases to trimming and J lost 0 bases; unmatched junction nucleotides: 2. CDR1 LNHDA and CDR2 SQIVND come from the germline V gene (reference sequence). As DNA, the CDR3 is TGTGCCAGTAGTATGGGACAGAGCTCTGGAAACACCATATATTTT. Its protein product is CASSMGQSSGNTIYF.

The genes are TRBV10-1 and TRBJ2-1, with TRBD2 identical over 12 bases. The germline V gene has CDR1 WNHNN and CDR2 SYGVQD (reference sequence). V lost 6 bases and J lost 10; bases outside the gene matches: 4. The CDR3 runs 13 residues. CDR3 bases: TGCGCCAGCAGCCTAGGGACTAGCGGGGAGCAGTTCTTC. This codes for CASSLGTSGEQFF.

This clonotype was counted ten times or more. DNA for the CDR3: TGTGCCAGTAGGGCCGTTGGGGATACTCACGAGCAGTACTTC. It is translated as CASRAVGDTHEQYF. The chain employs TRBV19 and TRBJ2-7; D not resolved. Germline V gene data show CDR1 as LNHDA and CDR2 as SQIVND (reference sequence). The CDR3 extends over 14 amino acids. Trimming removed 6 bases from V and 5 bases from J, with 17 bases in between.

This clonotype was observed many times. The chain carries TRBV18 and TRBJ2-5; TRBD1 matches 7 bases. The J segment lost 3 bases and the V segment lost 4 bases, leaving 5 bases of the junction unmatched. Per germline, CDR1 KGHSH and CDR2 LQKENI. This CDR3 has 14 residues. The CDR3 sequence is CASSHRDSEETQYF. DNA for the CDR3: TGTGCCAGCTCACACCGGGACAGCGAAGAGACCCAGTACTTC.

V usage is TRBV2 and J usage is TRBJ2-2; D is possibly TRBD1 or TRBD2 (5 bases each). Germline CDR1 and CDR2: SNHLY and FYNNEI. The CDR3 has 14 residues. V lost 2 bases and J lost 8, with 12 bases in between. CDR3 sequence (DNA): TGTGCCAGCAGTGAACCTTGGAGGACAGGGGAGCTGTTTTTT. It is translated as CASSEPWRTGELFF.

The rearrangement uses TRBV11-3 and TRBJ2-3; the match to TRBD2 covers 11 bases. Germline loops: CDR1 SGHNT, CDR2 YENEEA. This CDR3 has 16 amino acids. The V gene end was trimmed by 6 bases and the J gene end by 7 bases; junction bases not matched to a gene: 12. The CDR3 here is CASRFGTSGDTYTQYF. In DNA, the CDR3 is TGTGCCAGCAGGTTCGGGACTAGCGGCGACACGTATACGCAGTATTTT.

A single count supports this clonotype. The CDR3 DNA sequence: TGTGCCAGCAGCCAGTACATCTGGTCGTCTAGCACAGATACGCAGTATTTT. Its protein is CASSQYIWSSSTDTQYF. The chain couples TRBV5-8 to TRBJ2-3; D unclear. V lost 4 bases and J 0 bases, leaving 18 bases between the germline ends. The germline gives CDR1 SGHTS, CDR2 YDEGEE. The CDR3 extends over 17 amino acids.

This clonotype was observed many times. The chain employs TRBV10-2 and TRBJ1-2, with TRBD1 matching 12 bases. The germline V gene encodes CDR1 WSHSY and CDR2 SAAADI. The V segment lost 1 base and the J segment 6 bases; nucleotides outside the gene matches: 3. This CDR3 has 15 amino acids. The CDR3 reads CASSEWGQGANGYTF. The CDR3 bases are TGCGCCAGCAGTGAGTGGGGACAGGGGGCTAATGGCTACACCTTC.

The table lists this clonotype with many counts. The chain has TRBV12-3 or TRBV12-4 and TRBJ2-7; D is ambiguous. The CDR3 is 12 amino acids. V was pared by 3 bases and J by 3 bases, with 6 bases between. CDR3 nucleotide sequence: TGTGCCAGCAGTTTCGCGCTCTACGAGCAGTACTTC. Residues: CASSFALYEQYF.

The rearrangement uses TRBV7-2 and TRBJ2-3; 8 bases are a match to TRBD1. Germline values: CDR1 SGHTA, CDR2 FQGNSA. Trimming took 3 bases from V and 4 from J; bases not matched to a gene: 3. The CDR3 consists of 14 residues. This CDR3 is CASSFLQGADTQYF. The CDR3 nucleotides read TGTGCCAGCAGCTTCCTACAGGGGGCAGATACGCAGTATTTT.